The 14 T cell receptor beta chains listed next were all sequenced from one sample in a study of spatial heterogeneity in lung cancer. TCRdb ran MiXCR on the 5' RACE reads and lists one entry per CDR3 protein. Among over 7,000 distinct CDR3 sequences listed, over 5.5% were seen once. Which antigens these TCRs recognize remains unknown. Study-level results: Tumor mutation count correlated with how many alpha and beta TCRs expanded intratumorally.

Sample time point: sample taken at primary tumor resection. The sample was lung tumor tissue, taken at surgery. The receptors come from a male donor with early-stage non-small cell lung cancer.

In this sample, this clonotype is large. The V and J genes are TRBV27 and TRBJ1-6; unclear D gene. CDR3 length: 13 residues. The germline V gene encodes CDR1 MNHEY and CDR2 SMNVEV (reference sequence). V was shortened by 6 bases and J by 8 bases, with 11 bases between the two germline ends. The chain's CDR3 is CASRGPGDSPLHF. DNA of the CDR3: TGTGCCAGCAGAGGGCCCGGGGATTCACCCCTCCACTTT.

This clonotype came up many times. CDR3 protein: CASSENFPGAGLSYEQYF. In DNA form, the CDR3 reads TGTGCCAGCAGTGAGAATTTCCCAGGGGCCGGGCTCTCCTACGAGCAGTACTTC. V and J are TRBV6-1 and TRBJ2-7; D might be TRBD1 (6 bases). Per the germline V gene, CDR1 is MNHNS and CDR2 is SASEGT. The CDR3 has 18 amino acids. Trimming took off 3 bases at V and 0 bases at J, with 21 bases between the two ends.

There are a few counts of this clonotype. The V gene is TRBV11-2, the J gene TRBJ2-2, with 7 nucleotides matching TRBD1. After removal of 1 base from V and 6 bases from J, the junction contained 2 bases not matched to a gene. Germline CDR1 reads SGHAT; CDR2 reads FQNNGV. The CDR3 contains 14 residues. This CDR3 reads CASSLGQGSGELFF. The CDR3 DNA sequence: TGTGCCAGCAGCTTAGGACAGGGCTCCGGGGAGCTGTTTTTT.

This clonotype is medium-sized in the sample. The chain carries TRBV19 and TRBJ2-4; TRBD2 matches at 9 bases. V lost 5 bases to trimming and J lost 0 bases; unmatched junction nucleotides: 8. The CDR3 is 17 amino acids. CDR1 LNHDA and CDR2 SQIVND come from the germline V gene (reference sequence). CDR3 in DNA: TGTGCCAGTAGTGGCCTGCGGGGGGGCCAAGCCAAAAACATTCAGTACTTC. Encoded protein: CASSGLRGGQAKNIQYF.

By proportion, this clonotype is medium-sized (0.01 to 0.1%). CDR3 in amino acids: CASSFGELENIQYF. The CDR3, as DNA: TGCGCCAGCAGCTTTGGAGAACTAGAAAACATTCAGTACTTC. This chain joins TRBV5-1 and TRBJ2-4, with D tentatively TRBD2 (5 bases). Germline loops: CDR1 SGHRS, CDR2 YFSETQ. Trimming shortened V by 2 bases and J by 5 bases, and 11 bases separated the two germline ends. There are 14 residues in the CDR3.

By sample share, this clonotype is medium-sized. The rearrangement uses TRBV12-3 or TRBV12-4 and TRBJ1-1; TRBD1 agrees at 11 bases. The V gene end was trimmed by 6 bases and the J gene end by 10 bases; junction bases not matched to a gene: 13. The CDR3 sequence is 15 residues long. The CDR3 coding sequence is TGTGCCAGCAGGCCCGGACAGGGGGCGAGTACAAGAGCTTTCTTT. It translates to CASRPGQGASTRAFF.

V gene TRBV12-3 or TRBV12-4 combines with J gene TRBJ2-7; a possible D gene is TRBD2 (5 bases). Trimming shortened V by 5 bases and J by 3 bases, and 8 bases separated the two germline ends. The CDR3 totals 12 residues. The CDR3 region has the DNA TGTGCCAGCAGTAACCGGGGCTACGAGCAGTACTTC. This sequence encodes CASSNRGYEQYF.

This clonotype was observed a handful of times. V usage is TRBV6-5 and J usage is TRBJ2-7; the match to TRBD2 covers 7 bases. J lost 3 bases, V lost 2 bases, and 13 bases had no gene match. The CDR3 loop spans 17 amino acids. Germline CDR1 reads MNHEY; CDR2 reads SVGAGI. DNA for the CDR3: TGTGCCAGCAGTTACCGTACCGTTAGCGGGCTGATCTACGAGCAGTACTTC. It encodes CASSYRTVSGLIYEQYF.

V usage is TRBV7-2 and J usage is TRBJ2-6, with TRBD2 as a possible D gene (6 bases). The CDR3 length is 15 residues. The V end lost 5 bases, the J end lost 1 base, and 9 bases lay between the germline ends. Germline CDR1 and CDR2: SGHTA and FQGNSA. DNA of the CDR3: TGTGCCAGCAGCCCACTAGCTTCTGGGGCCAACGTCCTGACTTTC. Amino acid sequence: CASSPLASGANVLTF. Combining the CDR3 with reference TRBV7-2 and TRBJ2-6 gives the whole variable domain GAGVSQSPSNKVTEKGKDVELRCDPISGHTALYWYRQSLGQGLEFLIYFQGNSAPDKSGLPSDRFSAERTGGSVSTLTIQRTQQEDSAVYLCASSPLASGANVLTFGAGSRLTVL.

This clonotype was detected many times. V gene TRBV7-9 combines with J gene TRBJ1-4; 8 nucleotides agree with TRBD1. Trimming cost V 5 bases and J 8 bases; bases outside gene matches: 10. The CDR3 has 15 residues. Germline-derived CDR1 and CDR2 are SEHNR and FQNEAQ (reference sequence). The CDR3 loop reads CASSPRTGMGEKLFF. CDR3 nucleotides: TGTGCCAGCAGCCCTCGGACAGGGATGGGAGAAAAACTGTTTTTT.

By share, this clonotype counts as medium-sized. The V gene is TRBV28, the J gene TRBJ1-5; D uncertain. Germline CDR1 reads MDHEN; CDR2 reads SYDVKM. Between the trimmed V and J ends, which lost 5 bases and 4 bases, there was a span of 9 bases. The CDR3 sequence is 13 residues long. The chain's CDR3 is CASSEDGNQPQHF. The DNA for the CDR3 is TGTGCCAGCAGTGAGGACGGTAATCAGCCCCAGCATTTT.

Ten or more counts support this clonotype. V gene TRBV5-4 combines with J gene TRBJ2-7, with 8 bases aligning to TRBD1. CDR1 and CDR2 from the germline V gene are SGHNT and YYREEE (reference sequence). CDR3 length: 15 residues. Trimming at V came to 2 bases and at J to 6 bases, leaving 10 bases not matched to a gene. CDR3 DNA sequence: TGTGCCAGCAGCTTCCGCTCGGGACAGGACCCCGAGCAGTACTTC. Protein sequence: CASSFRSGQDPEQYF.

CDR3 loop: CASKATVYSNQPQHF. The CDR3 DNA is TGTGCCAGCAAAGCGACAGTTTATAGCAATCAGCCCCAGCATTTT. The chain joins TRBV6-2 or TRBV6-3 to TRBJ1-5; D might be TRBD1 (5 bases). Germline V gene sequence: CDR1 MNHEY, CDR2 SVGEGT. Trimming removed 7 bases from V and 0 bases from J, with 13 bases in between. The CDR3 consists of 15 residues.

This clonotype is medium-sized within its sample. The chain has TRBV6-5 and TRBJ1-6; D unclear. Looked up from germline, CDR1 is MNHEY and CDR2 is SVGAGI. The CDR3 consists of 12 residues. V was pared by 6 bases and J by 7 bases, with 7 bases between. The CDR3 here is CASRSVNSPLHF. The CDR3 DNA sequence: TGTGCCAGCAGAAGCGTAAATTCACCCCTCCACTTT.